This T cell receptor beta chain derives from a study of blood T cell repertoires in COVID-19. For the study at large: PBMCs, B-cell-depleted T cells, or T cells provided the cDNA or gDNA that made up the material.

Germline-derived CDR1 and CDR2 are SGHKS and YYEKEE (reference sequence). The CDR3 consists of 15 residues. V was cut by 3 bases and J by 0 bases, with 10 bases left in between. TCRdb keeps only in-frame clones here, not all; method: immunoSEQ multiplex PCR. The sample has roughly 320,000 clones; about 90% are singletons. The chain links TRBV5-5 to TRBJ2-4; a possible D gene is TRBD2 (6 bases). The sample taken for sequencing was peripheral blood. The source is a woman between 45 and 60 years old with COVID-19, enrolled during active disease. The CDR3 is CASSSLSGAKNIQYF. Written as DNA, the CDR3 is TGTGCCAGCAGCTCCCTTAGCGGAGCCAAAAACATTCAGTACTTC.